This TCR beta chain was found in a study of radiation and T cells in renal cell carcinoma. Study overall: Nephrectomy followed 15 Gy stereotactic body radiation by 4 weeks.

The time point was: baseline pretreatment blood. Treatment described: 15 Gy SBRT to primary tumor, nephrectomy 4 weeks later. Libraries were prepared by immunoSEQ multiplex PCR; TCRdb keeps only in-frame clonotypes and omits some of them. The sample contains about 50,000 clones, approximately 83% of which appear only once. The CDR3 runs to 15 residues. Germline CDR1 LNHDA, CDR2 SQIVND (reference sequence). V trimming: 8 bases; J trimming: 3 bases; junction bases outside the gene matches: 8. The rearrangement links TRBV19 to TRBJ2-4; TRBD1 aligns across 9 bases. The sequence came from a woman in her 70s with renal cell carcinoma. This specimen consisted of blood, obtained from a patient whose treatment included radiotherapy and nephrectomy. The CDR3 DNA follows: TGTGCCAGTGGGGGACAGGGAAGGGTCAAAAACATTCAGTACTTC. Its protein is CASGGQGRVKNIQYF. The variable domain in full, completed from reference TRBV19 and TRBJ2-4, reads DGGITQSPKYLFRKEGQNVTLSCEQNLNHDAMYWYRQDPGQGLRLIYYSQIVNDFQKGDIAEGYSVSREKKESFPLTVTSAQKNPTAFYLCASGGQGRVKNIQYFGAGTRLSVL.